This T cell receptor (beta chain) emerged from a study of T cell responses to AZD1222 COVID-19 vaccine (dated by TCRdb to the early 2020s). A note on the overall study: AZD1222 recipients whose second dose came at about 4 weeks and those whose second dose came at about 12 weeks were combined into one group, since spike-specific TCR depth and breadth did not differ between the two schedules. A total of 230 or so trial participants underwent TCR sequencing, of whom 200 to 220 received two doses of AZD1222 and some 25 received two doses of the MenACWY control vaccine. Trial participants were enrolled by age into 18-55, 56-69 and 70-plus year subgroups, with approximately 160, 26 and 62 TCR-sequenced participants respectively.

Here is what the overall study found, with its caveats: Most participants were white British and females outnumbered males, and the authors suggested that clonal diversity may have been underestimated. The whole spike protein was spanned by vaccine-associated CD4 TCRs, and dominant responses were seen in regions 160-218 and 743-854. After two AZD1222 doses, both the breadth and the depth of spike-specific TCRs were significantly higher than at day 0 and than in MenACWY recipients. Conclusions about previously exposed vaccinees were limited because only 6 or 7 AZD1222 recipients were SARS-CoV-2 seropositive at baseline. No day 14 peak-response samples were available, so repertoires were characterized only after the peak T cell response. In the small 56-69-year group, the increase in depth fell short of significance, most likely because of low power. Epitopes outside the regions mutated in the B.1.351 and B.1.1.7 variants were reportedly recognized by nearly half of the unique spike-specific TCRs.

The time point label of this sample denotes: baseline before first vaccination. Vaccinee samples came from UK trials COV001 and COV002, including a single-blind randomized controlled phase 2/3 trial of AZD1222 (ChAdOx1 nCoV-19) in healthy adults. For TCRbeta chain sequencing, PBMC samples from trial participants were taken at day 0 and at day 28 after the second dose. Notes on this clone: Its recognized antigen is unknown. Per-nucleotide qualities are absent, and no much larger clonotype sits a single base away. This sample also contains other DNA sequences that code for the same CDR3.

The CDR3 regions of human TCRbeta chains were analyzed by immunosequencing. The original pipeline was this. Repertoire TCRs were checked for matches against a reference library of SARS-CoV-2-specific TCRs that had been generated using the MIRA antigen-specificity platform. Breadth was defined as the fraction of unique TCRs that were SARS-CoV-2-associated. Depth was defined as the fraction of total T cells that were SARS-CoV-2-associated. Using the MIRA data, each spike-specific TCR was mapped to the spike region that the TCR reacts to and placed in a CD4 or CD8 class. Log10-transformed breadth and depth values were compared by one-way ANOVA with Sidak's multiple comparisons tests. The clones in this table, taken by TCRdb from immuneACCESS, are in-frame only. Not every clone is retained; where verified, under half of the shortfall comes from an unresolved V gene, and the cause of the rest is unknown. The V and J calls and clone size were taken over from that table, and D and trimming were inferred from the DNA. Recorded for this sample are about 170,000 clones; just over 90% of them occurred a single time. In total, the top ten clones hold approximately 4% of the sample.

The specimen was peripheral blood, collected on day 0 of AZD1222 vaccination. The clonotype originates from an adult in good health.

The nucleotides read TGCGCCAGCAGCTTGGTTGCAGGGTCCTACGAGCAGTACTTC. It encodes CASSLVAGSYEQYF. The chain is encoded by TRBV5-1 joined to TRBJ2-7; TRBD1 is possibly the D segment (5 matching bases). Measured from the cysteine to the phenylalanine, the CDR3 is 14 residues long. Just CDR3 DNA is preserved here, 42 bases in frame from base 1. V and J are truncated by 0 bases and 1 base respectively, leaving an intervening sequence of 8 bases. CDR1 and CDR2 are read off the germline V gene as SGHRS and YFSETQ. Joined to the reference TRBV5-1 and TRBJ2-7 proteins, this CDR3 gives the full variable domain: KAGVTQTPRYLIKTRGQQVTLSCSPISGHRSVSWYQQTPGQGLQFLFEYFSETQRNKGNFPGRFSGRQFSNSRSEMNVSTLELGDSALYLCASSLVAGSYEQYFGPGTRLTVT.